This entry features one T cell receptor beta chain sequence. Its antigen is still unknown. Per-base quality was not reported, and no clone a single base away is much larger than it. From the germline V gene, CDR1 is SGHRS and CDR2 is YFSETQ. Trimming removed 4 bases from V and 4 bases from J; the gene matches leave 5 bases unexplained. From its cysteine to its phenylalanine, the CDR3 spans 14 amino acids. Just the 42-base CDR3 DNA is kept, in frame starting at base 1. To sequence the TCRbeta CDR3 region, genomic DNA was isolated from the sorted cells. TCRbeta CDR3 regions were sequenced using the immunoSEQ Assay. TCRdb took over this immuneACCESS table, retaining in-frame rearrangements with V and J assigned. Such tables are incomplete; in checked studies, under half of the missing clones stem from an unresolved V gene, and the remainder is unexplained. The sample yields 77,000 or so clones; 84% were counted once. The ten largest clones capture more than 0.5% of the sample.

Patients with autoimmune disease history or receiving systemic immunosuppression were excluded from the trial. Peripheral blood for TCR sequencing was collected from all dose cohorts at baseline, on cycle 4 day 1, and on cycle 7 day 1. Samples were obtained from an open-label, multicenter, first-in-human phase I dose-escalation trial of ivuxolimab. Adults with locally advanced or metastatic melanoma, renal cell carcinoma, hepatocellular carcinoma or head and neck squamous cell carcinoma were enrolled in the trial. CD4+ and CD8+ T cells were sorted separately from peripheral blood before TCR sequencing. The sample originates from a study of OX40 agonist ivuxolimab in advanced cancers. In terms of the full investigation: Ivuxolimab, which targeted the costimulatory receptor OX40 (CD134), was an agonistic, fully human IgG2 monoclonal antibody. The dose-escalation cohort was about 83% male with a mean age of approximately 59 years, ranging from roughly 23 to 90. Among the 52 dose-escalation patients, some 20 had hepatocellular carcinoma, around 15 melanoma, 9 renal cell carcinoma and 9 head and neck cancer. Peripheral TCRbeta sequencing aimed to test whether ivuxolimab altered TCR sequence diversity and caused clonal T-cell expansion. Intravenous ivuxolimab was administered to patients every 2 weeks at six dose levels: 0.01, 0.1, 0.3, 1.5, 3 and 10 mg/kg. Patients were allowed to have had prior anti-PD-1, anti-PD-L1 or anti-CTLA-4 therapy, and approximately 40% of the dose-escalation patients had been treated with checkpoint inhibitors. Partial responses occurred in three dose-escalation patients, of whom one had hepatocellular carcinoma and two had cutaneous melanoma. The monotherapy dose-escalation portion (N ≈ 52 patients) of the phase I ivuxolimab trial is reported in the paper. Overall study outcomes, separate from this receptor: In the 0.1-3.0 mg/kg groups, partial responders were among the patients with the lowest normalized peripheral clonal expansion, particularly in CD8+ T cells. The antigen specificity of the clonally expanded peripheral T cells was not determined. Low levels of normalized T-cell clonal expansion were also seen in some patients who did not respond. On average, CD8+ T cells showed more expanded clones than CD4+ T cells after ivuxolimab. At doses of 0.1 to 3.0 mg/kg, clonal expansion of both CD4+ and CD8+ blood T cells was observed from baseline to week 6.

This clonotype originated in an adult with an advanced solid tumor such as melanoma, head and neck, liver or kidney cancer. The V and J genes are TRBV5-1 and TRBJ2-3; 8 bases in the middle match TRBD2. The material sequenced was CD4+ or CD8+ T cells sorted from blood, taken in a trial of the OX40 agonist ivuxolimab. The CDR3 region has the sequence CASSPTSVPDTQYF. The DNA sequence reads TGCGCCAGCAGCCCGACTAGCGTCCCAGATACGCAGTATTTT. Beyond the CDR3, the reference TRBV5-1 and TRBJ2-3 genes provide the residues; the full variable domain reads: KAGVTQTPRYLIKTRGQQVTLSCSPISGHRSVSWYQQTPGQGLQFLFEYFSETQRNKGNFPGRFSGRQFSNSRSEMNVSTLELGDSALYLCASSPTSVPDTQYFGPGTRLTVL.